This TCR beta chain was identified during a study of blood T cell repertoires in COVID-19. Turning to the study itself: T cells, B-cell-depleted T cells, or PBMCs supplied cDNA or gDNA.

CDR1 SGHKS and CDR2 YYEKEE come from the germline V gene (reference sequence). The CDR3 is 16 residues long. J gave up 5 bases and V 4 bases, and 14 bases lay outside the gene matches. Sequenced by immunoSEQ multiplex PCR; TCRdb stores in-frame clones only, minus some. The table lists roughly 170,000 clones, approximately 85% of them singletons. The TCR comes from a man aged 60 to 69 who had recovered from COVID-19. Sequences were obtained from peripheral blood. The chain combines TRBV5-5 with TRBJ1-1, with TRBD1 matching 7 bases. The CDR3: CASSLILKTGRTEAFF. The CDR3 nucleotides are TGTGCCAGCAGCCTGATCCTGAAGACAGGGCGAACTGAAGCTTTCTTT.